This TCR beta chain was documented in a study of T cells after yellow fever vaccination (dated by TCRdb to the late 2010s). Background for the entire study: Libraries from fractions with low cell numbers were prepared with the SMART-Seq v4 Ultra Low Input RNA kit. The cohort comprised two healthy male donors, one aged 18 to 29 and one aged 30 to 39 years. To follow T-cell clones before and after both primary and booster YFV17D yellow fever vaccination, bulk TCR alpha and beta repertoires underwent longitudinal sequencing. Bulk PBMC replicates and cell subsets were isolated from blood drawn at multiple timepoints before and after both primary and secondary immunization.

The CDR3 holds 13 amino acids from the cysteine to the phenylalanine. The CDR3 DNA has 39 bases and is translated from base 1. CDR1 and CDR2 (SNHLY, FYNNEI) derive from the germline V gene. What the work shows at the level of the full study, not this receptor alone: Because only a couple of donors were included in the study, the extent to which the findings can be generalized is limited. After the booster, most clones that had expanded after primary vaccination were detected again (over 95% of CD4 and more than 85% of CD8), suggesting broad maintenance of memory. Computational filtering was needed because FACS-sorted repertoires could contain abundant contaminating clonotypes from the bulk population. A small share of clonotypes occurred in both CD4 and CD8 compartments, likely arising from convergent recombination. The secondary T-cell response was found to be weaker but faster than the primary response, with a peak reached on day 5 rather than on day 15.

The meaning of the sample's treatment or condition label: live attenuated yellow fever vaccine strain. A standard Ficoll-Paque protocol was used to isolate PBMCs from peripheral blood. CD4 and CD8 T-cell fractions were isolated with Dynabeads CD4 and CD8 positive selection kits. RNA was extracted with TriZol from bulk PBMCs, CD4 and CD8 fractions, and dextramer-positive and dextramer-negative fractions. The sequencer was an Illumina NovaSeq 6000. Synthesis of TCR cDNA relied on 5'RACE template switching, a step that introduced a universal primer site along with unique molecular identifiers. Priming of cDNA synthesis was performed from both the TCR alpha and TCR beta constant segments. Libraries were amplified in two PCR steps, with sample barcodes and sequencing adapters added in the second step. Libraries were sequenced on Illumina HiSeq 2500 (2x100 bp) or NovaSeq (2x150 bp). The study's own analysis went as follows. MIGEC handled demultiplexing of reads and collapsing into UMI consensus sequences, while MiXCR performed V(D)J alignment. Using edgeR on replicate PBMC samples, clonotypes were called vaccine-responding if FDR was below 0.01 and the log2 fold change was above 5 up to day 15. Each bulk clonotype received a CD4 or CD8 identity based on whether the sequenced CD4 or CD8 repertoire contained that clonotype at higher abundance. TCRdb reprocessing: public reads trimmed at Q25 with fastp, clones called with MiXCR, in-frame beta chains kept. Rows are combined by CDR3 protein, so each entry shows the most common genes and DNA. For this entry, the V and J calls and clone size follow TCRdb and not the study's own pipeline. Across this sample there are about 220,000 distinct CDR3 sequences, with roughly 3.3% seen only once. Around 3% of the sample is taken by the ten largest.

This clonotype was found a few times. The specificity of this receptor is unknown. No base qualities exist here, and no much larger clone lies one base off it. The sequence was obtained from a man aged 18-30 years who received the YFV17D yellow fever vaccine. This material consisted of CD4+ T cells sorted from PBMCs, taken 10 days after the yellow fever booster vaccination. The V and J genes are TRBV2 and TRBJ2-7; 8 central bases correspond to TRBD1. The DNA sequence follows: TGTGTCTCGAGGAAGCAGGGGGCTGAGGAGCAGTACTTC. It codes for CVSRKQGAEEQYF.